The rows below give T cell receptor beta chains drawn from one sample of a study of blood T cells in healthy people across ages. TCRdb re-called the 5' RACE reads with MiXCR, one entry per CDR3 protein. This sample has 870,000 or so distinct CDR3 sequences, with less than 35% found just once. The material sequenced was blood. Receptors were obtained from an elderly woman in good health. CDR3s leave out the opening cysteine and the closing phenylalanine or tryptophan. Part of the rows lack a size; the others show once, few, many or a class for expanded clones.

CDR3 length,clone size,V gene,CDR3 protein
11,many,TRBV14,ASSKGTGNGYT
15,NA,TRBV7-8,ASSLGGGQYSNQPRH
13,few,TRBV2,ASSEQGLGREKLF
12,few,TRBV11-2,ASRGPSVDNEQF
12,many,TRBV6-6,ASSWEGLNTEAF
11,NA,TRBV20-1,SARDGSSRKAF
12,NA,TRBV5-1,ASSSRGIGQPQH
12,few,TRBV28,ASNINRGATEAF
14,NA,TRBV7-2,ASSLGRAGKADTQY
13,NA,TRBV10-3,AISESSGGNTEAF